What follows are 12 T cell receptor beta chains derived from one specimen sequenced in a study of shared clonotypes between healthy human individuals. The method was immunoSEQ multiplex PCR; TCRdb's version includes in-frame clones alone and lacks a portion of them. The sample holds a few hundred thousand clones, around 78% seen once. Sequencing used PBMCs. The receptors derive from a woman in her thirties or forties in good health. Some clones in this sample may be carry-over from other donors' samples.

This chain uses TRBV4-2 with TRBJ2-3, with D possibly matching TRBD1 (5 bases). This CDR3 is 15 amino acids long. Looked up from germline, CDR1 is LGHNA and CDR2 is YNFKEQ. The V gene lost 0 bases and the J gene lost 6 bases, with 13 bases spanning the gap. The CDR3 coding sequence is TGTGCCAGCAGCCAAGATAGGCAGGGAAGGGATACGCAGTATTTT. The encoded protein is CASSQDRQGRDTQYF.

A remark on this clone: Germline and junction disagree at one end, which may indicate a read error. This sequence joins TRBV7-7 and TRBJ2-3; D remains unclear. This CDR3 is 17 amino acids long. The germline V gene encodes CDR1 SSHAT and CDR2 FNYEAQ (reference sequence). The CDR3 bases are TGTGCTAGCAGCTTAGAGGTTACCGGACCTAGCACAGATACGCAGTATTTT. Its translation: CASSLEVTGPSTDTQYF.

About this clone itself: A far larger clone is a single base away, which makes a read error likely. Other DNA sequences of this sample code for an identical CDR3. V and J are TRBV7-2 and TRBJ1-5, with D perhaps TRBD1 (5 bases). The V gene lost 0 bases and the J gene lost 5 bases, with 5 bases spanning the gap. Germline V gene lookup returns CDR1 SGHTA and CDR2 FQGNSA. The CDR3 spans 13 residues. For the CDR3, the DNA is TGTGCCAGCAGCTTAGCGGGGGATCAGCCCCAGCATTTT. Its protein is CASSLAGDQPQHF. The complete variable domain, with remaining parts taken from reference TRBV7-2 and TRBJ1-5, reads GAGVSQSPSNKVTEKGKDVELRCDPISGHTALYWYRQSLGQGLEFLIYFQGNSAPDKSGLPSDRFSAERTGGSVSTLTIQRTQQEDSAVYLCASSLAGDQPQHFGDGTRLSIL.

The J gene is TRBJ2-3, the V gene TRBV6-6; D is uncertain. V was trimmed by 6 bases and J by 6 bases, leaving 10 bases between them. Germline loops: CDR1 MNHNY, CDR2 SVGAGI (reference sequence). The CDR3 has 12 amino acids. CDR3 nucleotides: TGTGCCAGCAGGGCTAGTTCGGATACGCAGTATTTT. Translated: CASRASSDTQYF.

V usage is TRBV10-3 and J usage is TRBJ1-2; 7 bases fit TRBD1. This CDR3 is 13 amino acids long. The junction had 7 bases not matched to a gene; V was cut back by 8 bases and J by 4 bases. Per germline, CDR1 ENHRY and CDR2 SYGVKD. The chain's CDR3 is CAIQQGNLYGYTF. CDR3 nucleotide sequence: TGTGCCATCCAACAGGGGAATCTCTATGGCTACACCTTC.

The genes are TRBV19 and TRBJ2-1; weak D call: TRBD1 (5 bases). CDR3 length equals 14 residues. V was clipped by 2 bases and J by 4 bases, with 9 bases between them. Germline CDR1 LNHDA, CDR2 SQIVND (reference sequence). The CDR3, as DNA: TGTGCCAGTAGTATACAATCAGGGTACAATGAGCAGTTCTTC. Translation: CASSIQSGYNEQFF.

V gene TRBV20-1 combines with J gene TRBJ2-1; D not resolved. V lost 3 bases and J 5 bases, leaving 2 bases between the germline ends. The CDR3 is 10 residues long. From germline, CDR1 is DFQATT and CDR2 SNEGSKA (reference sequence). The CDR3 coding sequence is TGCAGTGCTAGTAACAATGAGCAGTTCTTC. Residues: CSASNNEQFF.

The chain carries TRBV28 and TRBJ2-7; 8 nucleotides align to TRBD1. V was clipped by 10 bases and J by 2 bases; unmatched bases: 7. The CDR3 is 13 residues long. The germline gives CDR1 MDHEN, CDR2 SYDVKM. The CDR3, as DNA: TGTGCCACCTTCAACAGGGGGACCTACGAGCAGTACTTC. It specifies CATFNRGTYEQYF.

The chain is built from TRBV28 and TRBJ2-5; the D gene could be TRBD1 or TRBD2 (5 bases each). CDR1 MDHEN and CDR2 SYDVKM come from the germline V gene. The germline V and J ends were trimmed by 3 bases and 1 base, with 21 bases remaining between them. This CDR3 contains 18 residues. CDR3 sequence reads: CASSFSAEGPYSQETQYF. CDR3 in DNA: TGTGCCAGCAGTTTTTCCGCTGAGGGACCCTACTCCCAAGAGACCCAGTACTTC.

This CDR3 reads CASSEGLTGPETQYF. The CDR3 DNA follows: TGTGCCAGCAGTGAAGGGTTGACAGGGCCCGAGACCCAGTACTTC. This rearrangement joins TRBV6-1 to TRBJ2-5; the match to TRBD1 covers 7 bases. With 1 base clipped from V and 5 bases from J, the junction kept 7 bases outside the gene matches. Germline-derived CDR1 and CDR2 are MNHNS and SASEGT. The CDR3 has 15 residues.

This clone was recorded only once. The CDR3 protein is CSDRLAGTQYF. CDR3 DNA: TGCAGCGACCGACTAGCGGGTACGCAGTATTTT. This chain links TRBV29-1 with TRBJ2-3; 10 bases map to TRBD2. V trimming: 7 bases; J trimming: 8 bases; junction bases outside the gene matches: 3. Germline V lookup: CDR1 SQVTM, CDR2 ANQGSEA. This CDR3 spans 11 amino acids.

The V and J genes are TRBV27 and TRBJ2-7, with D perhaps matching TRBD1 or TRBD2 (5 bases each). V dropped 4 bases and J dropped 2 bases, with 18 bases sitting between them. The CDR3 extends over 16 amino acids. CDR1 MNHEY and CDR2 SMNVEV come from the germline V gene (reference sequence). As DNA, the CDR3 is TGTGCCAGCAGTTCCAAATTTGGGACCGACGCCTACGAGCAGTACTTC. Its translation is CASSSKFGTDAYEQYF.